The sequence of this T cell receptor beta chain was determined in a study of blood T cell repertoires in COVID-19. Study details: Collection of acute and convalescent COVID-19 samples took place in the United States, Italy and Spain.

Per germline, CDR1 MNHEY and CDR2 SVGEGT. This CDR3 comprises 17 residues. The J segment lost 6 bases and the V segment lost 1 base, leaving 12 bases of the junction unmatched. In the source study's methods: Nucleated cell counts were estimated from reference gene primer amplification. Sequenced by immunoSEQ multiplex PCR; TCRdb stores in-frame clones only, minus some. For V, J and clone size, that table is used; D and trimming come from the DNA. This table has over 25,000 clones, around 93% appearing once. The sample taken for sequencing was peripheral blood. The TCR comes from a human donor with active COVID-19. The donor label of this sample is uncertain. V usage is TRBV6-2 or TRBV6-3 and J usage is TRBJ1-5; 7 nucleotides agree with TRBD1. This CDR3 reads CASSYWGPGQFRQPQHF. The DNA of the CDR3 is TGTGCCAGCAGTTACTGGGGACCGGGACAGTTCCGTCAGCCCCAGCATTTT.